Below, 21 T cell receptor beta chains from the same sample are listed, as sequenced in a study of CD8+CD57+ T cells in acquired aplastic anemia. It was patients with CD8+CD57+ cell expansion by flow cytometry who were chosen for sequencing. The study profiled TCR beta VDJ and CDR3 using genomic DNA as template. TCRdb processed the reads anew with MiXCR; each CDR3 protein has one entry. Seen here are 250,000 to 300,000 distinct CDR3 sequences, about three fifths observed once, and the top ten hold 1.3%. Material for sequencing was sorted CD4+, CD8+, or CD8+CD57+ T cells (not recorded which) from PBMCs. The origin of the receptors is a human donor with aplastic anemia.

The chain couples TRBV24-1 to TRBJ2-5; D gene unclear. The ends were cut back, 1 base at V and 5 bases at J, with 19 bases in the middle. The germline V gene encodes CDR1 KGHDR and CDR2 SFDVKD. This CDR3 has 17 residues. This CDR3 is CATSDLFPHRQTETQYF. The CDR3 DNA sequence: TGTGCCACCAGTGATTTATTCCCCCATCGGCAGACGGAGACCCAGTACTTC.

This clonotype appeared many times. The chain is built from TRBV24-1 and TRBJ1-1; 7 nucleotides agree with TRBD1. This CDR3 comprises 15 residues. Looked up from germline, CDR1 is KGHDR and CDR2 is SFDVKD. The ends lost 12 bases at V and 3 bases at J; junction bases unmatched: 15. The CDR3 region is CAANNGQAVDTEAFF. CDR3 coding DNA: TGTGCCGCCAATAACGGACAGGCCGTGGACACTGAAGCTTTCTTT.

Many counts were recorded for this clonotype. The genes are TRBV5-1 and TRBJ1-3; maybe TRBD1 (5 bases). V shed 2 bases and J shed 0 bases, with 9 bases lying between them. This CDR3 region has 15 residues. Germline CDR1 is SGHRS and CDR2 is YFSETQ. This CDR3 reads CASSFDSSSGNTIYF. The CDR3 DNA reads TGCGCCAGCAGCTTCGACAGTAGCTCTGGAAACACCATATATTTT.

This clonotype was found many times. This chain joins TRBV13 and TRBJ2-4; weak D call: TRBD1 (5 bases). CDR1 is PRHDT, CDR2 FYEKMQ, per germline (reference sequence). Trimming removed 4 bases from V and 4 bases from J, with 14 bases in between. The CDR3 spans 15 residues. CDR3 in amino acids: CASSYLTDLKNIQYF. The CDR3 DNA reads TGTGCCAGCAGCTACCTGACAGACTTAAAAAACATTCAGTACTTC.

The sample holds many counts of this clonotype. The chain has TRBV7-3 and TRBJ1-1, with D possibly matching TRBD1 (5 bases). V was pared by 4 bases and J by 1 base, with 10 bases between. The CDR3 is 14 residues long. Germline V lookup: CDR1 SGHTA, CDR2 FQGTGA. The CDR3 sequence is CASSSGTANTEAFF. DNA of the CDR3: TGTGCCAGCAGCTCCGGGACCGCGAACACTGAAGCTTTCTTT.

This clonotype was picked up one time. The V and J genes are TRBV11-2 and TRBJ2-5, with D maybe TRBD1 (5 bases). V lost 5 bases to trimming and J lost 2 bases, with 15 bases between them. Germline-derived CDR1 and CDR2 are SGHAT and FQNNGV. The CDR3 is 15 residues long. CDR3 region: CASSPRTGVQETQYF. The CDR3 region has the DNA TGTGCCAGCAGCCCAAGAACAGGCGTACAAGAGACCCAGTACTTC.

In regard to this clonotype: A much larger clone differs by one base, so this may be a read error. V is TRBV5-4 and J is TRBJ2-2, with a possible D match to TRBD2 (6 bases). The germline V and J ends were trimmed by 0 bases and 6 bases, with 18 bases remaining between them. The length of the CDR3 is 17 residues. The germline V gene has CDR1 SGHNT and CDR2 YYREEE (reference sequence). In DNA, the CDR3 is TGTGCCAGCAGCTTGGCCTTAACTAGCCTCGACGCCGGGGAGCTGTTTTTT. As protein: CASSLALTSLDAGELFF.

This chain joins TRBV25-1 and TRBJ1-2, with D possibly TRBD1 on 6 matching bases. The CDR3 has 14 amino acids. The germline V and J ends were trimmed by 9 bases and 0 bases, with 14 bases remaining between them. Germline V gene sequence: CDR1 MGHDK, CDR2 SYGVNS. For the CDR3, the DNA is TGTGCCAGTGAGGGGGACACTACTAACTATGGCTACACCTTC. Translated, it gives CASEGDTTNYGYTF.

CDR3: CASSADEAFF. The CDR3 bases are TGTGCCAGCAGCGCAGATGAAGCTTTCTTT. V usage is TRBV7-9 and J usage is TRBJ1-1, with unresolved D. V dropped 5 bases and J dropped 7 bases, with 5 bases sitting between them. The CDR3 consists of 10 residues. Germline V lookup: CDR1 SEHNR, CDR2 FQNEAQ (reference sequence).

This sequence joins TRBV24-1 and TRBJ2-3, with 10 bases identical to TRBD2. This CDR3 is built from 20 residues. V gave up 4 bases and J gave up 2 bases; unmatched junction bases: 17. The V gene's germline CDR1 is KGHDR and CDR2 SFDVKD. CDR3: CATSDPQPPLAGVATDTQYF. The DNA for the CDR3 is TGTGCCACCAGTGACCCGCAACCCCCTCTAGCGGGAGTCGCCACAGATACGCAGTATTTT.

Worth noting for this clonotype: A much larger clonotype is one base distant, so this may be a read error. A read error is likely, as this CDR3 ends without the conserved phenylalanine or tryptophan. This chain connects TRBV6-6 to TRBJ1-2; tentatively, D is TRBD1 (6 bases). This CDR3 comprises 15 residues. Trimming removed 5 bases at V and 2 bases at J, with 15 bases between. Germline CDR1 reads MNHNY; CDR2 reads SVGAGI (reference sequence). CDR3 DNA sequence: TGTGCCAGCAGTGACCGCAGGGGCTCAAACTATGGCTACACCCTC. Encoded protein: CASSDRRGSNYGYTL.

The V call is TRBV20-1, the J call TRBJ1-5, with D possibly TRBD1 on 5 matching bases. The ends were cut back, 0 bases at V and 11 bases at J, with 17 bases in the middle. The germline CDR1 and CDR2 sequences are DFQATT and SNEGSKA (reference sequence). This CDR3 has 14 residues. The CDR3 nucleotides are TGCAGTGCTAGAGATCGGGGCCACCAAGAGACCCAGCATTTT. It codes for CSARDRGHQETQHF.

This clonotype was found once. CDR3 in DNA: TGTGCCAGCAGATCCACAACCGGGGAGCTGTTTTTT. It yields the protein CASRSTTGELFF. The gene calls are TRBV5-4 and TRBJ2-2; D gene ambiguous. The V and J ends lost 5 bases and 5 bases respectively, with 7 bases between them. The germline V gene has CDR1 SGHNT and CDR2 YYREEE (reference sequence). The CDR3 has 12 residues.

This CDR3 is CATQQGDQPQHF. The DNA of the CDR3 is TGTGCCACCCAACAGGGGGATCAGCCCCAGCATTTT. This sequence joins TRBV19 and TRBJ1-5; 8 bases align to TRBD1. Trimming at V came to 10 bases and at J to 5 bases, leaving 4 bases not matched to a gene. Per the germline V gene, CDR1 is LNHDA and CDR2 is SQIVND (reference sequence). This CDR3 spans 12 amino acids.

Note on this clonotype: At one of its ends the junction is not consistent with the germline gene, which may arise from a read error. CDR3 coding DNA: TGTGCCAGCAGTGACGGGGTAGGGTGGGGCCAAGAGACCCAGTACTTT. Amino acids: CASSDGVGWGQETQYF. The chain couples TRBV2 to TRBJ2-5; the D call may be TRBD1 or TRBD2 (5 bases each). The germline gives CDR1 SNHLY, CDR2 FYNNEI. The CDR3 sequence is 16 residues long. Full variable domain (outside the CDR3, taken from reference TRBV2 and TRBJ2-5): EPEVTQTPSHQVTQMGQEVILRCVPISNHLYFYWYRQILGQKVEFLVSFYNNEISEKSEIFDDQFSVERPDGSNFTLKIRSTKLEDSAMYFCASSDGVGWGQETQYFGPGTRLLVL.

Remarks on this clonotype: This likely comes from a read error, as the CDR3 has no conserved phenylalanine or tryptophan at its end. The DNA is omitted, as the CDR3 cannot be located on it reliably, and the CDR3 follows TCRdb's listing. V gene TRBV20-1 combines with J gene TRBJ1-1; the table's D call, TRBD1, has no DNA check behind it. The CDR3 extends over 11 residues, inclusive of both ends. Germline CDR1 and CDR2: DFQATT and SNEGSKA (reference sequence). The CDR3 loop reads CSARPVGEANY.

The CDR3 reads CATSDPKNEQFF. As DNA, the CDR3 is TGTGCCACCAGTGACCCGAAGAATGAGCAGTTCTTC. The rearrangement uses TRBV24-1 and TRBJ2-1; D remains ambiguous. The CDR3 sequence is 12 residues long. Germline V lookup: CDR1 KGHDR, CDR2 SFDVKD. V lost 4 bases and J lost 7, with 7 bases in between.

This clonotype came up many times. CDR3 DNA: TGTGCCAGCAGTTTAGCGGGAGGGCCCTCAGATACGCAGTATTTT. Its protein product is CASSLAGGPSDTQYF. The genes are TRBV27 and TRBJ2-3; 9 bases line up with TRBD2. The germline V gene has CDR1 MNHEY and CDR2 SMNVEV (reference sequence). With V trimmed by 2 bases and J by 4 bases, 4 bases remained unmatched. This CDR3 region has 15 residues.

The V call is TRBV2, the J call TRBJ2-7; D unresolved. There are 13 residues in the CDR3. Trimming shortened V by 2 bases and J by 7 bases, and 12 bases separated the two germline ends. The V gene's germline CDR1 is SNHLY and CDR2 FYNNEI. The CDR3 DNA follows: TGTGCCAGCAGTGAAATCAGTCTGGGTGAGCAGTACTTC. Translated, it gives CASSEISLGEQYF.

The chain recombines TRBV12-3 or TRBV12-4 with TRBJ1-1; D may be TRBD1 (5 bases). With 6 bases removed from V and 8 bases from J, the gap between germline ends came to 10 bases. The CDR3 length is 11 residues. CDR3 protein: CASRQTAEAFF. The CDR3, as DNA: TGTGCCAGCAGACAGACAGCGGAAGCTTTCTTT.

This clonotype was seen ten or more times. This chain connects TRBV9 to TRBJ1-6, with TRBD1 identical over 8 bases. This CDR3 region has 13 residues. The germline V gene has CDR1 SGDLS and CDR2 YYNGEE. Trimming removed 6 bases from V and 7 bases from J; junction bases left unmatched: 3. The chain's CDR3 is CASKGQENSPLHF. Written as DNA, the CDR3 is TGTGCCAGCAAGGGACAGGAGAATTCACCCCTCCACTTT.